The T cell receptor (beta chain) under discussion was sequenced for a study of beta chain features in type 1 diabetes. About this clone: Its target is unknown.

Whole-study findings and limits: The study found moderately but significantly shorter TCRB CDR3s in all four CD4+ subsets of Type 1 diabetes patients.

All of the isolated RNA was reverse transcribed, so expressed TCRB transcripts were sequenced. Clones were read by immunoSEQ multiplex PCR, and TCRdb kept only the in-frame ones, dropping some. The repertoire holds around 340,000 clones, less than 9.5% seen once, with less than 0.45% in the top ten. This CDR3 comprises 18 residues. Germline loops: CDR1 SEHNR, CDR2 FQNEAQ (reference sequence). V was pared by 5 bases and J by 3 bases, with 9 bases of the junction left unmatched. The rearrangement joins TRBV7-9 to TRBJ2-3, with TRBD2 matching over 15 bases. The specimen was central memory CD4+ T cells from blood. The clonotype was recovered from a woman younger than 30 in good health. The CDR3 DNA is TGTGCCAGCAGCGCGGGACTAGCGGGAGGCAGCAGGACAGATACGCAGTATTTT. This sequence encodes CASSAGLAGGSRTDTQYF.